The clone carrying this TCR beta chain came up a few times. The data belong to a study of blood T cell repertoires in COVID-19. Study at large: Collection of acute and convalescent COVID-19 samples took place in the United States, Italy and Spain. PBMCs, B-cell-depleted T cells, or T cells were the source of the cDNA or gDNA that made up the material.

The CDR3 length is 12 residues. Trimming took 2 bases from V and 5 from J, leaving 7 bases between them. Participants, roughly 18 to 90 years old, spanned 25 or so US areas. In Cohort 3, a recovered donor had either two negative PCRs, clearance, or symptom resolution. TCRdb's copy holds only in-frame clones and misses some; the assay was immunoSEQ multiplex PCR. Of fewer than 500,000 clones in the sample, roughly 86% are singletons; the top ten hold 1% to 1.5%. This TCR derives from a man aged 25 to 40 who had recovered from COVID-19. The sequenced material came from PBMCs or T cells enriched from blood (not recorded which). The rearrangement links TRBV5-3 to TRBJ1-2; D might be TRBD1 (6 bases). TRBV5-3 is reported as an ORF; its role is uncertain. This CDR3 is CARSFQGYGYTF. For the CDR3, the DNA is TGTGCCAGAAGCTTTCAGGGGTATGGCTACACCTTC.